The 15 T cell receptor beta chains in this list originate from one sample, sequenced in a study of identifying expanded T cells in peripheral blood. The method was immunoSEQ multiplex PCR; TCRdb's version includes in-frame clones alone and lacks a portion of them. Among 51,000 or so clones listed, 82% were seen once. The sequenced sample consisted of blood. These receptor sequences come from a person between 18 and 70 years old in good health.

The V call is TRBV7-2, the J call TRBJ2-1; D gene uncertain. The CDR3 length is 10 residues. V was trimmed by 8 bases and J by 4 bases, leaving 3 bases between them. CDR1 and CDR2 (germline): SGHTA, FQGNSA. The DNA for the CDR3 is TGTGCCAGCCGGTACAATGAGCAGTTCTTC. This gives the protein CASRYNEQFF.

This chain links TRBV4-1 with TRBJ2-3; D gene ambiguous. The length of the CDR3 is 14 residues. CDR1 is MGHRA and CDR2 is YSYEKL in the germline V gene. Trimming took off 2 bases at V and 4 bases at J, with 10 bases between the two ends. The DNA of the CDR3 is TGCGCCAGCAGCCAACGGCAAGTAGCAGATACGCAGTATTTT. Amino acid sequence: CASSQRQVADTQYF.

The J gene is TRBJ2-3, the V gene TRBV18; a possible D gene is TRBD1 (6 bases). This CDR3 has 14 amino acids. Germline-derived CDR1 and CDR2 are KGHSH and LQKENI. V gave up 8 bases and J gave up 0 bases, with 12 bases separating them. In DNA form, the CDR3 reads TGTGCCAGCACAGGACAGCTTAGCACAGATACGCAGTATTTT. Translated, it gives CASTGQLSTDTQYF.

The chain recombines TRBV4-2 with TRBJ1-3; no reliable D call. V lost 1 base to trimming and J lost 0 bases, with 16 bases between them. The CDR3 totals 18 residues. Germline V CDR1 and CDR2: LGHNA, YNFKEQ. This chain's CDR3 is CASSQVGVSNPSGNTIYF. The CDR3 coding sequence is TGTGCCAGCAGCCAAGTAGGCGTCAGTAACCCCTCTGGAAACACCATATATTTT.

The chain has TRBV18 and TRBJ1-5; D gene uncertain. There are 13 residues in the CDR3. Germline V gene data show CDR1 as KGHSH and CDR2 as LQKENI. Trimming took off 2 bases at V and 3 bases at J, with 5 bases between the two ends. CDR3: CASSPGFNQPQHF. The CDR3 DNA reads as TGTGCCAGCTCACCAGGTTTCAATCAGCCCCAGCATTTT.

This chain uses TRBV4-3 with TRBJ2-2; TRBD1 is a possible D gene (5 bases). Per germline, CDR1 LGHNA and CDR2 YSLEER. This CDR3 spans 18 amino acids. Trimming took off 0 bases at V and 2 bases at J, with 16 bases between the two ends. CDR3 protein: CASSQDWAKGVNTGELFF. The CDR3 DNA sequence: TGCGCCAGCAGCCAAGATTGGGCCAAAGGGGTCAACACCGGGGAGCTGTTTTTT.

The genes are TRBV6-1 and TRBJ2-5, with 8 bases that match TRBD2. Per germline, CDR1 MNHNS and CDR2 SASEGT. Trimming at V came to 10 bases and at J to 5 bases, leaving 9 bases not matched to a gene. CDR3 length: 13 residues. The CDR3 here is CATLDPGGETQYF. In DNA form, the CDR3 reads TGTGCCACCTTAGACCCGGGGGGGGAGACCCAGTACTTC.

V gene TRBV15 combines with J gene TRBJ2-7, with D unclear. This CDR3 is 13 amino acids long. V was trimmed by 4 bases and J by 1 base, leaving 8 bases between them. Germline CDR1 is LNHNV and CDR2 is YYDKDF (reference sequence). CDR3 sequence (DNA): TGTGCCACCAGCAAGCGTTGGTCCTACGAGCAGTACTTC. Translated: CATSKRWSYEQYF.

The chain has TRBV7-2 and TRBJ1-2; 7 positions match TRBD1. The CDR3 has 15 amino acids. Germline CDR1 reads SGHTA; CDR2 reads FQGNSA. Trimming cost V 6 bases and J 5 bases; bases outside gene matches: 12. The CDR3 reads CASSMLQGYQYGYTF. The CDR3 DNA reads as TGTGCCAGCAGTATGCTACAGGGGTATCAGTATGGCTACACCTTC.

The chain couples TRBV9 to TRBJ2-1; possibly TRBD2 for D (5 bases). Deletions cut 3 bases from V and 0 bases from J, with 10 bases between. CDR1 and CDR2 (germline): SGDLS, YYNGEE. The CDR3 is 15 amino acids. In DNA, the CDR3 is TGTGCCAGCAGCGGGACTTCGAGCTCCTACAATGAGCAGTTCTTC. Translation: CASSGTSSSYNEQFF.

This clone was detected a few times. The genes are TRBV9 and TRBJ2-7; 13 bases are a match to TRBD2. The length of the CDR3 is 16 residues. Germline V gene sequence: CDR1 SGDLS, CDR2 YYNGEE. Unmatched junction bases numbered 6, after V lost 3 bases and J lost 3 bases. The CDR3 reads CASSAGGTSGIYEQYF. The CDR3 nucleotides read TGTGCCAGCAGCGCGGGCGGGACTAGCGGGATCTACGAGCAGTACTTC.

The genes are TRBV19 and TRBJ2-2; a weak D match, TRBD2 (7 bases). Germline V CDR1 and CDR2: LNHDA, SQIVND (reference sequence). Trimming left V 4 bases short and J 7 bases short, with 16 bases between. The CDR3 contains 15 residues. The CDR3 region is CASSNDRSGDGELFF. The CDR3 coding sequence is TGTGCCAGTAGTAACGACAGGAGCGGGGACGGGGAGCTGTTTTTT.

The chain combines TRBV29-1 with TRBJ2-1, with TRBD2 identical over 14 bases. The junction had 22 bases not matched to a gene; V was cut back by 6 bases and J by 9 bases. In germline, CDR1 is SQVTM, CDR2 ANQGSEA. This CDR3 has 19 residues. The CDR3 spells CSVQRRKSGTSGSRPEQFF. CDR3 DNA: TGCAGCGTACAAAGACGGAAATCCGGGACTAGCGGGAGCAGGCCTGAGCAGTTCTTC.

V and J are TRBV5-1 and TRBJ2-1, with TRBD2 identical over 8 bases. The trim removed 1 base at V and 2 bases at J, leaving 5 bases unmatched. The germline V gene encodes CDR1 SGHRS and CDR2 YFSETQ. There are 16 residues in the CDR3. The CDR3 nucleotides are TGCGCCAGCAGCTTGTCCGGGACTAGGGCCTACAATGAGCAGTTCTTC. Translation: CASSLSGTRAYNEQFF.

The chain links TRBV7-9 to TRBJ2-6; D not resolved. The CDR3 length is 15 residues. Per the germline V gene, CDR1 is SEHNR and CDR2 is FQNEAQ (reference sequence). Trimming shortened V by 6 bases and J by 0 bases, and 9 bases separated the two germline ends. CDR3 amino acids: CASSLLTSGANVLTF. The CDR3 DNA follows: TGTGCCAGCAGTTTACTTACCTCTGGGGCCAACGTCCTGACTTTC.